These 20 T cell receptor beta chains came from one sample sequenced in a study of blood T cells in healthy people across ages. PCR was performed a second time for about 7 to 12 cycles using a sample-barcoded 5' primer and a J-beta primer mix. Via MiXCR, TCRdb re-called the 5' RACE reads, giving one row per CDR3 protein. The data show about 720,000 distinct CDR3 sequences, over 20% seen once. Sequenced input: blood. Receptor source: a man aged 70-80 years in good health.

The genes are TRBV5-1 and TRBJ1-2; 7 nucleotides line up with TRBD1. With 7 bases clipped from V and 0 bases from J, the junction kept 9 bases outside the gene matches. The CDR3 spans 15 residues. Germline V gives CDR1 SGHRS, CDR2 YFSETQ. Here the CDR3 reads CASGPQGGPNYGYTF. The CDR3 DNA sequence: TGCGCCAGCGGGCCCCAGGGGGGACCTAACTATGGCTACACCTTC.

This sequence joins TRBV5-6 and TRBJ1-2; 9 nucleotides align to TRBD1. V was pared by 4 bases and J by 8 bases, with 9 bases of the junction left unmatched. This CDR3 has 14 amino acids. CDR1 SGHDT and CDR2 YYEEEE come from the germline V gene. This CDR3 is CASSGYRGLRGYTF. Here the CDR3 DNA reads TGTGCCAGCAGCGGGTACAGGGGGCTCAGGGGCTACACCTTC.

In its sample, this clonotype was seen a few times. The V and J genes are TRBV24-1 and TRBJ2-1; possibly TRBD2 for D (6 bases). Trimming took off 5 bases at V and 3 bases at J, with 16 bases between the two ends. CDR3 length equals 16 residues. The V gene's germline CDR1 is KGHDR and CDR2 SFDVKD. The CDR3 is CATSVGRTGIYNEQFF. The CDR3 DNA is TGTGCCACCAGTGTTGGGAGGACGGGAATCTACAATGAGCAGTTCTTC.

This clonotype has only a few counts. J is TRBJ1-3 and V is TRBV27; TRBD1 matches at 7 bases. Losses at the gene ends were 5 bases for V and 6 bases for J; bases not matched to a gene: 7. CDR1 is MNHEY, CDR2 SMNVEV, per germline (reference sequence). The CDR3 has 14 residues. The CDR3 DNA follows: TGTGCCAGCAGTAAACAGGGGAATTCAAACACCATATATTTT. Amino acids: CASSKQGNSNTIYF.

Concerning this clonotype: A much larger clone sits a single nucleotide away, making a read error possible. The rearrangement joins TRBV7-2 to TRBJ2-1, with TRBD2 matching 11 bases. CDR3 length equals 15 residues. Losses at the gene ends were 8 bases for V and 5 bases for J; bases not matched to a gene: 8. Germline V gene sequence: CDR1 SGHTA, CDR2 FQGNSA. The DNA of the CDR3 is TGTGCCAGCTGCTCACTAGCGGGAGTGAACAATGAGCAGTTCTTC. Its protein is CASCSLAGVNNEQFF.

The rearrangement links TRBV7-2 to TRBJ2-5; 7 nucleotides agree with TRBD1. Germline V gene data show CDR1 as SGHTA and CDR2 as FQGNSA. J lost 1 base, V lost 3 bases, and 2 bases had no gene match. This CDR3 is 14 amino acids long. The CDR3 sequence: CASSLDRFQETQYF. In DNA, the CDR3 is TGTGCCAGCAGCTTGGACAGGTTCCAAGAGACCCAGTACTTC.

This clonotype was counted only a few times. The CDR3 DNA follows: TGTGCCAGCAGTTTAGCGGGAGATCTTGAAAAACTGTTTTTT. Translating it yields CASSLAGDLEKLFF. This chain links TRBV12-3 or TRBV12-4 with TRBJ1-4; D gene ambiguous. The CDR3 extends over 14 amino acids. Trimming shortened V by 0 bases and J by 7 bases, and 9 bases separated the two germline ends.

The chain recombines TRBV24-1 with TRBJ2-1, with a possible D match to TRBD2 (6 bases). V was trimmed by 7 bases and J by 7 bases, leaving 13 bases between them. This CDR3 spans 13 amino acids. Germline V lookup: CDR1 KGHDR, CDR2 SFDVKD. The CDR3 loop reads CATREGLTNEQFF. CDR3 nucleotides: TGTGCCACCAGAGAGGGACTCACTAATGAGCAGTTCTTC.

V usage is TRBV20-1 and J usage is TRBJ2-1; TRBD2 aligns across 7 bases. CDR1 and CDR2 from the germline V gene are DFQATT and SNEGSKA (reference sequence). J lost 0 bases, V lost 6 bases, and 5 bases had no gene match. The CDR3 is made up of 14 amino acids. CDR3 nucleotide sequence: TGCAGTGCCCGGGAGGTTAGCTCCTACAATGAGCAGTTCTTC. Translated, it gives CSAREVSSYNEQFF.

This clonotype was counted between two and nine times. The CDR3 loop reads CASRSRRQDENEQFF. The CDR3 DNA follows: TGTGCCAGCCGTTCTAGGCGGCAGGATGAGAATGAGCAGTTCTTC. This rearrangement joins TRBV12-3 or TRBV12-4 to TRBJ2-1; D is uncertain. Between the trimmed V and J ends, which lost 8 bases and 7 bases, there was a span of 21 bases. The CDR3 totals 15 residues.

This clonotype turned up a few times. The chain employs TRBV7-9 and TRBJ1-5, with D unresolved. Germline CDR1 is SEHNR and CDR2 is FQNEAQ (reference sequence). V dropped 1 base and J dropped 2 bases, with 12 bases sitting between them. This CDR3 comprises 16 residues. CDR3 coding DNA: TGTGCCAGCAGCTTAGGGCCCGAACGGGGCAATCAGCCCCAGCATTTT. Its translation is CASSLGPERGNQPQHF.

The chain is built from TRBV28 and TRBJ2-4; D call uncertain. Germline assignment: CDR1 MDHEN and CDR2 SYDVKM. The CDR3 extends over 13 amino acids. Trimming removed 6 bases from V and 3 bases from J, with 9 bases in between. The CDR3 DNA reads TGTGCCAGCAGGACGGAATACAAAAACATTCAGTACTTC. Its translation: CASRTEYKNIQYF.

V and J are TRBV11-1 and TRBJ2-3; D call uncertain. Trimming left V 0 bases short and J 4 bases short, with 8 bases between. Germline V gene lookup returns CDR1 SGHAT and CDR2 FQDESV (reference sequence). The CDR3 is 14 residues long. The CDR3 coding sequence is TGTGCCAGCAGCTTAGCTCCTAGGGCAGATACGCAGTATTTT. Translating it yields CASSLAPRADTQYF.

This sequence joins TRBV12-3 or TRBV12-4 and TRBJ1-4, with D possibly matching TRBD1 (5 bases). There are 14 residues in the CDR3. V lost 3 bases and J 8 bases, leaving 13 bases between the germline ends. The CDR3 protein is CASSFGGNNEKLFF. The CDR3 DNA follows: TGTGCCAGCAGTTTTGGGGGAAACAACGAAAAACTGTTTTTT.

This clonotype was seen only a few times. V and J are TRBV20-1 and TRBJ2-7, with TRBD2 matching 16 bases. The J call is uncertain, as TRBJ2-1 better fits the DNA end. The CDR3 extends over 17 amino acids. Germline V gives CDR1 DFQATT, CDR2 SNEGSKA (reference sequence). In DNA form, the CDR3 reads TGCAGTGCCACCGGGACTAGCGGGAGGGCCGTAGCTAATGAGCAGTTCTTC. This translates into CSATGTSGRAVANEQFF.

The chain has TRBV5-1 and TRBJ2-3, with D perhaps TRBD2 (6 bases). Trimming removed 5 bases at V and 2 bases at J, with 15 bases between. The CDR3 length is 15 residues. CDR1 and CDR2 from the germline V gene are SGHRS and YFSETQ. CDR3 sequence: CASSGDLGNTDTQYF. The CDR3 region has the DNA TGCGCCAGCAGTGGGGACTTGGGGAACACAGATACGCAGTATTTT.

The chain uses TRBV4-1 and TRBJ2-7, with 8 nucleotides matching TRBD2. The V segment lost 4 bases and the J segment 2 bases; nucleotides outside the gene matches: 13. Germline V gene sequence: CDR1 MGHRA, CDR2 YSYEKL. The CDR3 covers 17 residues. The CDR3 loop reads CASSLAASGGRAYEQYF. The DNA for the CDR3 is TGCGCCAGCAGCCTGGCGGCAAGCGGGGGTCGAGCCTACGAGCAGTACTTC.

DNA of the CDR3: TGCGCCAGCAGCTTGTTCTGGCGAGGGACTCAAGATACGCAGTATTTT. The encoded protein is CASSLFWRGTQDTQYF. This sequence joins TRBV5-1 and TRBJ2-3, with a weak D call TRBD2 (6 bases). This CDR3 is built from 16 residues. Germline CDR1 SGHRS, CDR2 YFSETQ. V was cut by 1 base and J by 5 bases, with 17 bases left in between.

This chain links TRBV7-9 with TRBJ2-1, with D uncertain. The CDR3 is made up of 12 amino acids. Germline loops: CDR1 SEHNR, CDR2 FQNEAQ (reference sequence). Trimming shortened V by 5 bases and J by 6 bases, and 8 bases separated the two germline ends. In DNA form, the CDR3 reads TGTGCCAGCAGCCCTTACCGCAATGAGCAGTTCTTC. Translated: CASSPYRNEQFF.

This clonotype was seen a handful of times. The chain is built from TRBV7-2 and TRBJ2-1; 7 positions agree with TRBD1. The end of the DNA fits TRBJ2-7 better, so the J call may be wrong. The CDR3 is 18 amino acids. CDR1 is SGHTA and CDR2 is FQGNSA in the germline V gene. The chain's CDR3 is CASSLKVQGGPFEFEQYF. The CDR3 DNA follows: TGTGCCAGCAGCTTAAAGGTCCAAGGGGGCCCCTTTGAATTCGAGCAGTACTTC.